Listed below are T cell receptor beta chains from one sample, sequenced in a study of blood T cell repertoires in COVID-19. The method was immunoSEQ multiplex PCR; TCRdb's version includes in-frame clones alone and lacks a portion of them. This table holds around 63,000 clones, approximately 90% found once. Source material: peripheral blood. The receptor source for this set is a woman over 75 with acute or convalescent COVID-19. Both conserved end residues are part of each CDR3. The order of the fields is V gene, J gene, D gene, clone size, CDR3 DNA, CDR3 protein. A D gene is named only where the DNA matches it firmly. Clone size is stated in some rows and not others, as once, few, many or a class when expanded.

>TRBV7-3|TRBJ2-5|.|.
TGTGCCAGCAGCGCTACGTCGAGCTTACCCGAGACCCAGTACTTC
CASSATSSLPETQYF
>TRBV5-1|TRBJ2-3|.|.
TGCGCCAGCAGCTCTGAACTCACTAGCACAGATACGCAGTATTTT
CASSSELTSTDTQYF
>TRBV10-3|TRBJ2-7|.|.
TGTGCCATCAGTGAGAGGGGGCCGCGGGCAGGGGAGGACGAGCAGTACTTC
CAISERGPRAGEDEQYF
>TRBV3-1/TRBV3-2|TRBJ1-4|TRBD1|.
TGTGCCAGCAGCAAACAGGGGGTCAAAAAACTGTTTTTT
CASSKQGVKKLFF
>TRBV5-4|TRBJ2-1|TRBD1|.
TGTGCCAGCTCGAGCGGGACAGGGGTATGGTATGAGCAGTTCTTC
CASSSGTGVWYEQFF
>TRBV30|TRBJ2-6|.|.
TGTGCCAGAGATACCGGGACATCTTTCTCTGGGGCCAACGTCCTGACTTTC
CARDTGTSFSGANVLTF
>TRBV4-2|TRBJ2-1|.|.
TGTGCCAGCAGCCAAGCAAATCTTTTTTCGGATCGGAGCTATGAGCAGTTCTTC
CASSQANLFSDRSYEQFF
>TRBV12-3/TRBV12-4|TRBJ2-2|.|.
TGTGCCAACGTGGAGGGCGGGGAGCTGTTTTTT
CANVEGGELFF
>TRBV7-8|TRBJ1-1|.|.
TGTGCCAGCAGCTCTACAGGGTATGGGCCCACTGAAGCTTTCTTT
CASSSTGYGPTEAFF
>TRBV2|TRBJ2-7|TRBD1|once
TGTGCCAGCAGTCGACGGGACAGCGCGCAGTACTTC
CASSRRDSAQYF
>TRBV12-5|TRBJ2-7|.|.
TGTGCTAGTGGTTTTATCTCGACAGGAGGCGAGCAGTACTTC
CASGFISTGGEQYF
>TRBV6-5|TRBJ2-3|.|.
TGTGCCAGCAGTAGGAGCCGGGACACAGATACGCAGTATTTT
CASSRSRDTDTQYF
>TRBV30|TRBJ1-2|TRBD1|.
TGTGCCTGGTTCCAAGGACAGGGGTGGGGCTACACCTTC
CAWFQGQGWGYTF
>TRBV12-3/TRBV12-4|TRBJ2-7|.|.
TGTGCCAGCAGTTTAGGGGCATCCTACGAGCAGTACTTC
CASSLGASYEQYF
>TRBV12-3/TRBV12-4|TRBJ2-3|.|.
TGTGCCAGCAGTTCACTAGGTGATACGCAGTATTTT
CASSSLGDTQYF
>TRBV27|TRBJ2-7|TRBD1|.
TGTGCCAGCAGTTTATTCGGTGAAGGAACAGGGGTTTCCTACGAGCAGTACTTC
CASSLFGEGTGVSYEQYF
>TRBV9|TRBJ1-3|TRBD1|.
TGTGCCAGCGGATCCGGGACAGGGGGATCTGGAAACACCATATATTTT
CASGSGTGGSGNTIYF
>TRBV7-3|TRBJ1-1|.|.
TGTGCCAGCAGCTTCGGGGGTTCCACTGAAGCTTTCTTT
CASSFGGSTEAFF
>TRBV29-1|TRBJ2-6|TRBD1|.
TGCAGCGTAGGGACAGGGAGCTCTGGGGCCAACGTCCTGACTTTC
CSVGTGSSGANVLTF
>TRBV4-3|TRBJ2-7|.|.
TGCGCCAGCAGCCAAGTCGGTCGGGGGTGGAACGAGCAGTACTTC
CASSQVGRGWNEQYF
>TRBV4-2|TRBJ2-4|.|.
TGTGCCAGCAGCCAACGCCGGACGGATGGAGGGAACATTCAGTACTTC
CASSQRRTDGGNIQYF
>TRBV6-5|TRBJ1-1|.|.
TGTGCCAGCAGACAATTCACTGAAGCTTTCTTT
CASRQFTEAFF
>TRBV30|TRBJ2-5|.|.
TGTGCCTGGGGGCAGGGGAGAGAGACCCAGTACTTC
CAWGQGRETQYF
>TRBV11-3|TRBJ2-5|TRBD1|.
TGTGCCAGCAGCCCAGGGGGCCCTCAAGAGACCCAGTACTTC
CASSPGGPQETQYF
>TRBV19|TRBJ2-1|.|.
TGTGCCAGTAGTACAGGGAATCCCGGCAATGAGCAGTTCTTC
CASSTGNPGNEQFF
>TRBV7-2|TRBJ1-2|TRBD1|.
TGTGCCAGCAGCTATGGACAGGGGGACTATGGCTACACCTTC
CASSYGQGDYGYTF
>TRBV7-2|TRBJ2-1|.|.
TGTGCCAGCAGCTTAGCGGGAGTCTACAATGAGCAGTTCTTC
CASSLAGVYNEQFF
>TRBV6-1|TRBJ1-3|.|.
TGTGCCAGCAGTGAGGAGGGGCTCTCTGGAAACACCATATATTTT
CASSEEGLSGNTIYF
>TRBV5-1|TRBJ2-5|TRBD1|.
TGCGCCAGCAAGCGGCTGGCAGGGGGAAGAGAGACCCAGTACTTC
CASKRLAGGRETQYF
>TRBV28|TRBJ1-4|.|.
TGTGCCAGCAGTTTTAGGGAGGTTCTTAATGAAAAACTGTTTTTT
CASSFREVLNEKLFF
>TRBV4-2|TRBJ1-1|.|.
TGTGCCAGCAGCCAAGATATAACCAGAAATATGAACACTGAAGCTTTCTTT
CASSQDITRNMNTEAFF